The 6 T cell receptor beta chains reported below all come from one sample, sequenced in a study of blood T cell repertoires in COVID-19. The protocol was immunoSEQ multiplex PCR, while the TCRdb copy is restricted to in-frame clones and leaves out a portion. The repertoire holds fewer than 250,000 clones, with 85% to 90% as singletons. Sequenced sample: peripheral blood. These receptors were taken from a man aged 60-69 years with acute or convalescent COVID-19.

V and J are TRBV27 and TRBJ2-3; 11 bases are shared with TRBD2. Germline CDR1 reads MNHEY; CDR2 reads SMNVEV (reference sequence). With V trimmed by 6 bases and J by 2 bases, 7 bases remained unmatched. The CDR3 extends over 16 amino acids. The CDR3, as DNA: TGTGCCAGCAGATCCACTAGCGGGGGAACCACAGATACGCAGTATTTT. It yields the protein CASRSTSGGTTDTQYF.

This chain connects TRBV4-1 to TRBJ1-6; tentative D call: TRBD1 (5 bases). V lost 3 bases and J lost 6, with 12 bases in between. There are 15 residues in the CDR3. The germline gives CDR1 MGHRA, CDR2 YSYEKL. CDR3 DNA sequence: TGCGCCAGCAGCCAGGCAGGACATACTAATTCACCCCTCCACTTT. Translated, it gives CASSQAGHTNSPLHF.

J is TRBJ2-3 and V is TRBV5-4, with TRBD2 as a possible D gene (6 bases). Germline V gene data show CDR1 as SGHNT and CDR2 as YYREEE (reference sequence). V was cut by 0 bases and J by 2 bases, with 13 bases left in between. The CDR3 sequence is 16 residues long. The chain's CDR3 is CASSLVRGTPTDTQYF. The CDR3 DNA sequence: TGTGCCAGCAGCTTGGTACGCGGGACCCCCACAGATACGCAGTATTTT.

The chain couples TRBV4-1 to TRBJ2-2; a weak D match, TRBD1 (5 bases). Germline V CDR1 and CDR2: MGHRA, YSYEKL. The CDR3 consists of 16 residues. Trimming shortened V by 0 bases and J by 4 bases, and 12 bases separated the two germline ends. The CDR3 loop reads CASSQDRQGITGELFF. CDR3 in DNA: TGCGCCAGCAGCCAAGATCGGCAGGGTATCACCGGGGAGCTGTTTTTT.

V gene TRBV6-6 combines with J gene TRBJ1-3; TRBD1 matches 7 bases. This CDR3 spans 16 amino acids. Germline assignment: CDR1 MNHNY and CDR2 SVGAGI (reference sequence). Losses at the gene ends were 5 bases for V and 1 base for J; bases not matched to a gene: 8. This CDR3 is CASSRQGILSGNTIYF. The CDR3, as DNA: TGTGCCAGCAGTCGACAGGGTATTCTTTCTGGAAACACCATATATTTT.

The chain joins TRBV2 to TRBJ1-1, with D maybe TRBD1 (6 bases). CDR1 and CDR2 from the germline V gene are SNHLY and FYNNEI. This CDR3 spans 14 amino acids. V was trimmed by 10 bases and J by 1 base, leaving 16 bases between them. Here the CDR3 DNA reads TGTGCCACCGTAAAGGGACAACCGAACACTGAAGCTTTCTTT. Its translation is CATVKGQPNTEAFF.